This T cell receptor (beta chain) was recorded in a study of blood T cell repertoires in COVID-19. Study information: Donors in the United States, Italy and Spain gave samples during acute or convalescent COVID-19. PBMCs, B-cell-depleted T cells, or T cells provided the cDNA or gDNA that made up the material.

The V end was cut by 6 bases, the J end by 8 bases, with 10 bases between. The CDR3 covers 11 residues. The germline gives CDR1 LNHDA, CDR2 SQIVND (reference sequence). Authors' processing steps: Reference gene primer amplification in the assay estimated nucleated cell counts. The table came from immunoSEQ multiplex PCR; TCRdb's copy has only in-frame clones and leaves some out. The V and J calls and clone size are taken from that table; D and trimming were inferred from the DNA. The sample has about 160,000 clones, about 88% seen once. The chain carries TRBV19 and TRBJ1-2; D unclear. Material: peripheral blood. This sequence was found in a woman over 75 with acute or convalescent COVID-19. The CDR3 nucleotides are TGTGCCAGTAGATTGGAAGCGGGCTACACCTTC. Protein product: CASRLEAGYTF.